The next 18 T cell receptor beta chains were all read from a single sample in a study of blood T cell repertoires in COVID-19. Generated by immunoSEQ multiplex PCR, the TCRdb table keeps only in-frame clones and is missing some. The data show fewer than 40,000 clones, roughly 78% seen once. The specimen was peripheral blood. These receptors were taken from a man between 60 and 75 years old with acute or convalescent COVID-19.

The chain links TRBV5-1 to TRBJ1-5; D not certain. This CDR3 has 13 amino acids. V dropped 0 bases and J dropped 6 bases, with 7 bases sitting between them. CDR1 and CDR2 (germline): SGHRS, YFSETQ. For the CDR3, the DNA is TGCGCCAGCAGCTTGGAGGCGGGTCAGCCCCAGCATTTT. Translated, it gives CASSLEAGQPQHF. Combining the CDR3 with reference TRBV5-1 and TRBJ1-5 gives the whole variable domain KAGVTQTPRYLIKTRGQQVTLSCSPISGHRSVSWYQQTPGQGLQFLFEYFSETQRNKGNFPGRFSGRQFSNSRSEMNVSTLELGDSALYLCASSLEAGQPQHFGDGTRLSIL.

The chain has TRBV19 and TRBJ1-5, with D possibly being TRBD1 (5 bases). Per the germline V gene, CDR1 is LNHDA and CDR2 is SQIVND (reference sequence). The length of the CDR3 is 15 residues. V lost 9 bases to trimming and J lost 3 bases, with 18 bases between them. Here the CDR3 DNA reads TGTGCCAGCGCCTTCCAGGGTTTAAACAATCAGCCCCAGCATTTT. Translating it yields CASAFQGLNNQPQHF.

The genes are TRBV9 and TRBJ2-1; 8 bases align to TRBD2. The CDR3 consists of 17 residues. CDR1 and CDR2 from the germline V gene are SGDLS and YYNGEE. Losses at the gene ends were 2 bases for V and 8 bases for J; bases not matched to a gene: 15. The CDR3 is CASSVGSGTSSLDEQFF. In nucleotides, the CDR3 is TGTGCCAGCAGCGTGGGTAGCGGGACGAGCTCTTTGGATGAGCAGTTCTTC.

The V and J genes are TRBV10-1 and TRBJ2-3, with no clear D. The CDR3 runs to 16 residues. CDR1 and CDR2 (germline): WNHNN, SYGVQD (reference sequence). Trimming shortened V by 2 bases and J by 0 bases, and 12 bases separated the two germline ends. CDR3 loop: CASSEGADSSTDTQYF. CDR3 nucleotides: TGCGCCAGCAGTGAGGGAGCAGACTCTAGCACAGATACGCAGTATTTT.

The V gene is TRBV5-1, the J gene TRBJ1-1, with 9 nucleotides matching TRBD1. V trimming: 3 bases; J trimming: 4 bases; junction bases outside the gene matches: 7. The germline V gene encodes CDR1 SGHRS and CDR2 YFSETQ. This CDR3 has 15 residues. This chain's CDR3 is CASSSGQGMGTEAFF. CDR3 in DNA: TGCGCCAGCAGCTCCGGACAGGGGATGGGCACTGAAGCTTTCTTT.

The chain combines TRBV9 with TRBJ2-1; maybe TRBD2 (6 bases). Trimming took 4 bases from V and 7 from J, leaving 12 bases between them. CDR3 length equals 13 residues. The germline V gene encodes CDR1 SGDLS and CDR2 YYNGEE. The CDR3 DNA sequence: TGTGCCAGCAGCAAGACTAGTAGGAATGAGCAGTTCTTC. It encodes CASSKTSRNEQFF.

This chain links TRBV28 with TRBJ1-2; 11 nucleotides line up with TRBD1. V trimming: 5 bases; J trimming: 8 bases; junction bases outside the gene matches: 7. CDR3 length: 14 residues. Germline CDR1 reads MDHEN; CDR2 reads SYDVKM. The DNA of the CDR3 is TGTGCCAGCAGTACTGGGACAGGGGGGAGAGGCTACACCTTC. As protein: CASSTGTGGRGYTF.

This clone is medium-sized. The chain couples TRBV5-5 to TRBJ1-2; no definite D call. V was pared by 5 bases and J by 0 bases, with 11 bases between. This CDR3 spans 14 amino acids. Germline V gene sequence: CDR1 SGHKS, CDR2 YYEKEE (reference sequence). CDR3: CASRNDISNYGYTF. In DNA form, the CDR3 reads TGTGCCAGCAGAAACGACATATCTAACTATGGCTACACCTTC. Based on the CDR3 plus reference TRBV5-5 and TRBJ1-2, the full variable domain is DAGVTQSPTHLIKTRGQQVTLRCSPISGHKSVSWYQQVLGQGPQFIFQYYEKEERGRGNFPDRFSARQFPNYSSELNVNALLLGDSALYLCASRNDISNYGYTFGSGTRLTVV.

As DNA, the CDR3 is TGTGCCAGCAGTGAAGAAGGAGTTACCTACAATGAGCAGTTCTTC. It codes for CASSEEGVTYNEQFF. The rearrangement links TRBV6-1 to TRBJ2-1; D call uncertain. Trimming removed 1 base at V and 2 bases at J, with 9 bases between. Germline V gene sequence: CDR1 MNHNS, CDR2 SASEGT. The CDR3 runs 15 residues.

V gene TRBV7-2 combines with J gene TRBJ2-5; a weak D match, TRBD1 (5 bases). Per the germline V gene, CDR1 is SGHTA and CDR2 is FQGNSA. The CDR3 totals 14 residues. Trimming pared 2 bases from V and 5 bases from J, leaving 12 bases between. The CDR3 sequence is CASSLQGVQETQYF. The CDR3 nucleotides are TGTGCCAGCAGCTTACAAGGGGTCCAGGAGACCCAGTACTTC.

The chain employs TRBV7-2 and TRBJ1-2; a weak D match, TRBD1 (6 bases). The length of the CDR3 is 14 residues. In germline, CDR1 is SGHTA, CDR2 FQGNSA. V lost 0 bases and J 2 bases, leaving 7 bases between the germline ends. CDR3 residues: CASSLAQGNYGYTF. In DNA, the CDR3 is TGTGCCAGCAGCTTAGCGCAGGGGAACTATGGCTACACCTTC.

The chain combines TRBV6-6 with TRBJ2-5, with 9 positions matching TRBD2. Germline V gene data show CDR1 as MNHNY and CDR2 as SVGAGI (reference sequence). CDR3 size: 13 residues. V was clipped by 5 bases and J by 4 bases; unmatched bases: 2. The CDR3 loop is CASSQAGGETQYF. The CDR3 region has the DNA TGTGCCAGCAGTCAAGCGGGAGGAGAGACCCAGTACTTC.

The rearrangement links TRBV6-1 to TRBJ2-5, with 11 bases aligning to TRBD2. CDR1 is MNHNS, CDR2 SASEGT, per germline. J lost 4 bases, V lost 2 bases, and 12 bases had no gene match. CDR3 length: 18 amino acids. The CDR3 region is CASSENTSGRTLAETQYF. CDR3 bases: TGTGCCAGCAGTGAAAATACTAGCGGGAGAACATTGGCAGAGACCCAGTACTTC.

This chain connects TRBV5-8 to TRBJ2-7; possibly TRBD2 for D (5 bases). V was cut by 2 bases and J by 4 bases, with 16 bases left in between. The CDR3 totals 15 residues. Germline CDR1 is SGHTS and CDR2 is YDEGEE. The CDR3 here is CASSLGLASSYEQYF. The CDR3 DNA follows: TGTGCCAGCAGCTTAGGGCTAGCCAGTTCTTACGAGCAGTACTTC.

V and J are TRBV4-2 and TRBJ2-5; the D is unclear. Trimming took 4 bases from V and 1 from J, leaving 7 bases between them. There are 13 residues in the CDR3. CDR1 and CDR2 from the germline V gene are LGHNA and YNFKEQ. The CDR3 DNA follows: TGTGCCAGCAGCCTACAGTCCCAAGAGACCCAGTACTTC. Translated, it gives CASSLQSQETQYF.

V gene TRBV2 combines with J gene TRBJ2-3, with 10 bases matching TRBD2. V gave up 6 bases and J gave up 1 base; unmatched junction bases: 16. Germline CDR1 SNHLY, CDR2 FYNNEI. There are 19 residues in the CDR3. Here the CDR3 DNA reads TGTGCCAGCAGCCGGCGTGTGCTAGCGGGAGATTTAGGCACAGATACGCAGTATTTT. Translation: CASSRRVLAGDLGTDTQYF.

This clone was picked up a small number of times. This chain links TRBV7-9 with TRBJ2-7; D remains unclear. This CDR3 is built from 12 residues. The ends were cut back, 0 bases at V and 3 bases at J, with 3 bases in the middle. CDR1 is SEHNR and CDR2 is FQNEAQ in the germline V gene (reference sequence). The CDR3 is CASSLAHYEQYF. For the CDR3, the DNA is TGTGCCAGCAGCTTAGCCCACTACGAGCAGTACTTC.

The gene calls are TRBV4-1 and TRBJ1-6, with D hard to call. The CDR3 sequence is 15 residues long. Looked up from germline, CDR1 is MGHRA and CDR2 is YSYEKL. Trimming cost V 0 bases and J 8 bases, with 11 bases left between them. CDR3 sequence: CASSQELQEDSPLHF. The DNA for the CDR3 is TGCGCCAGCAGCCAAGAACTCCAGGAGGATTCACCCCTCCACTTT.